This TCR beta chain was obtained from a study of cytomegalovirus exposure and HLA in healthy donors. Findings of the study overall: HLA alleles showed associations with some 17,000 TCR beta sequences in a later analysis, at a 0.05 false discovery rate. Indistinguishable V segments, including TRBV6-2 and TRBV6-3, were excluded. Several of the most significant clusters appeared linked to common viral pathogens, based on a later analysis.

The PCR made use of 60 Vbeta and 13 Jbeta primers. As handled by the study authors: A later analysis counted some 87 million unique TCR beta chains, around 10 million shared. Clones were sequenced by immunoSEQ multiplex PCR, and TCRdb holds only the in-frame ones, with some missing. From that table come the V and J calls and clone size; the DNA was used to work out D and trimming. The data contain 120,000 or so clones, around four fifths of them singletons. On this clone: Its specificity is not known.

Between the trimmed V and J ends, which lost 1 base and 9 bases, there was a span of 12 bases. The CDR3 has 13 amino acids. Germline V gene sequence: CDR1 SGHDN, CDR2 FVKESK. The TCR originated in a young man in good health and CMV-seropositive. Material for sequencing was PBMCs. This chain joins TRBV14 and TRBJ2-5; possibly TRBD2 for D (5 bases). For the CDR3, the DNA is TGTGCCAGCAGCCAAGGGGAGAAGATGGCCCAGTACTTC. Amino acids: CASSQGEKMAQYF.